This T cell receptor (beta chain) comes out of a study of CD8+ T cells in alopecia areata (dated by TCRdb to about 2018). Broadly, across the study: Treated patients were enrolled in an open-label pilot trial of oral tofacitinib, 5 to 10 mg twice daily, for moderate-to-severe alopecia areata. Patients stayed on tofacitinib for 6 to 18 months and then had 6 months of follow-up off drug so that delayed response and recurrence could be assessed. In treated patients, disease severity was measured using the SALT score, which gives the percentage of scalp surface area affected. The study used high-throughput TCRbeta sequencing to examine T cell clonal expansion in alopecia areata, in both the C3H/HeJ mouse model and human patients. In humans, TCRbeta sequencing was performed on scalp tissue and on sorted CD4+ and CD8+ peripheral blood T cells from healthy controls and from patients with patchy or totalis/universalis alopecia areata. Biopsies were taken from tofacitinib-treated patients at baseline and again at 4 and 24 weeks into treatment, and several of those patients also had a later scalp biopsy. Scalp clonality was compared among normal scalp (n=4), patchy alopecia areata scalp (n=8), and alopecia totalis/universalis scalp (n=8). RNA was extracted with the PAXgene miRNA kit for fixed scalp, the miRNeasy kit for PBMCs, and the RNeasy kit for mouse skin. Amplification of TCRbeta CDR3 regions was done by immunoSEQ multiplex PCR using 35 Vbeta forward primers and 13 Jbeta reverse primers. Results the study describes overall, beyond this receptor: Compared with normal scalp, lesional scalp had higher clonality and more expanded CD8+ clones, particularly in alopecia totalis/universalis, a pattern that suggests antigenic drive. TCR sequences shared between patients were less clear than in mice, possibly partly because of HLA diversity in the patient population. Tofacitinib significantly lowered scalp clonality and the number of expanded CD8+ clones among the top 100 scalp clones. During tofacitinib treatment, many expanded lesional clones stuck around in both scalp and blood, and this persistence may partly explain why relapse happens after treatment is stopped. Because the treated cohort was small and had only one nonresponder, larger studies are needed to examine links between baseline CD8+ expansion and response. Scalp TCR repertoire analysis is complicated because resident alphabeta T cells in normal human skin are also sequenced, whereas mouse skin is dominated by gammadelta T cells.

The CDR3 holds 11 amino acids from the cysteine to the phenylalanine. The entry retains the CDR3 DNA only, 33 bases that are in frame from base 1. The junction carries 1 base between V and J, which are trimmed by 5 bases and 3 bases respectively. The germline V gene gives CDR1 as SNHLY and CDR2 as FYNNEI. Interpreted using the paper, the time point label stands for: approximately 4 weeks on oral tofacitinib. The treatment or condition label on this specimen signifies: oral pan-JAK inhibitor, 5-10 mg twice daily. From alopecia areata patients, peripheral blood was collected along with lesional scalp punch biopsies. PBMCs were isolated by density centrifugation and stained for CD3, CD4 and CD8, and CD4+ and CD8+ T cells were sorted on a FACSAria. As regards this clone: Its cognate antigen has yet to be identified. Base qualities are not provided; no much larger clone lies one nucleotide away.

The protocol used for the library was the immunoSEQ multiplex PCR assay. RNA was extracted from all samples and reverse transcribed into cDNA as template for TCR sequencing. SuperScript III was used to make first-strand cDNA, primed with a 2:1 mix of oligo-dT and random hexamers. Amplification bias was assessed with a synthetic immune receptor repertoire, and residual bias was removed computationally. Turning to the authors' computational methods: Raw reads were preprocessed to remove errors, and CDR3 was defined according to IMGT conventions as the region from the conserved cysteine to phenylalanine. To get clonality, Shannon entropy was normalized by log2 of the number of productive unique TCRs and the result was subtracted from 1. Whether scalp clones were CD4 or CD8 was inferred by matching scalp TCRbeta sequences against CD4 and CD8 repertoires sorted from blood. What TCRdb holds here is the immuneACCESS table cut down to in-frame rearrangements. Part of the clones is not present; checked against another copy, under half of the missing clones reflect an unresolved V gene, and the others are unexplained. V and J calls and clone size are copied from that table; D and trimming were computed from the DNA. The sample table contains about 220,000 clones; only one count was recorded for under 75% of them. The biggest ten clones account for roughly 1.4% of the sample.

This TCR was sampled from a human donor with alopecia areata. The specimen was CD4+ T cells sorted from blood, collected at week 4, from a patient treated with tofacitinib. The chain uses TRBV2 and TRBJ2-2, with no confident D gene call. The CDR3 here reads CASSYTGELFF. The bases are TGTGCCAGCAGTTACACCGGGGAGCTGTTTTTT.